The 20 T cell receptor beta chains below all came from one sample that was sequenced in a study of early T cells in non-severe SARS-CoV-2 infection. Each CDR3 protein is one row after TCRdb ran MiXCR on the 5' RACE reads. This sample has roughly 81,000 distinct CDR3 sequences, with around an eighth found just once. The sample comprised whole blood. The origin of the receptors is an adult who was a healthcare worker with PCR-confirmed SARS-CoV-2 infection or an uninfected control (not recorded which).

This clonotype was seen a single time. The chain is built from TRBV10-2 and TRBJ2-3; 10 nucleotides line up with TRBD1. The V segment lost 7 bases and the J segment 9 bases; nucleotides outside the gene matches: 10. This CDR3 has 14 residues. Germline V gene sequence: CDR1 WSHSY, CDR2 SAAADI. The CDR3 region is CASILGQGIRTQYF. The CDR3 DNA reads TGCGCCAGCATCCTGGGACAGGGGATTCGCACGCAGTATTTT.

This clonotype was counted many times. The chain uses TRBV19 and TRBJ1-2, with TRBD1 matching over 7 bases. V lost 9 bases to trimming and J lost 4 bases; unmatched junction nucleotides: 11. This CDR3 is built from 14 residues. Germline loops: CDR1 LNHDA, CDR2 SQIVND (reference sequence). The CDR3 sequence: CASLDRRLLYGYTF. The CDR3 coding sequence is TGTGCCAGCTTGGACAGGCGGTTGCTCTATGGCTACACCTTC.

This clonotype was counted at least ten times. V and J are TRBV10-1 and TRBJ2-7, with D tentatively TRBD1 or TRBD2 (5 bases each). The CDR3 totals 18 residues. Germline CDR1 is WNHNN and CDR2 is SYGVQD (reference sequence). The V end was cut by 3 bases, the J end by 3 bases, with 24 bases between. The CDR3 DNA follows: TGCGCCAGCAGTGACTTTGGCTCGGGGCCCTTACCTAACTACGAGCAGTACTTC. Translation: CASSDFGSGPLPNYEQYF.

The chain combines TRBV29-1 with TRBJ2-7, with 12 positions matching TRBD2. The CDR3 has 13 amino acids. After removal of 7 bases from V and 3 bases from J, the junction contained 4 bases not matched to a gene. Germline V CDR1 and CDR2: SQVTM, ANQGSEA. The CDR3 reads CSARTSGDYEQYF. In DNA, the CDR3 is TGCAGCGCCAGGACTAGCGGGGACTACGAGCAGTACTTC.

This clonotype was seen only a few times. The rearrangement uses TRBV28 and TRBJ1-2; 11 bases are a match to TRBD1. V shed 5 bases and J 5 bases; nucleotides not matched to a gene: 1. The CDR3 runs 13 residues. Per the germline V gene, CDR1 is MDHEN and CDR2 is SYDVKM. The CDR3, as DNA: TGTGCCAGCAGTGGGACAGGGGGTTATGGCTACACCTTC. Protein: CASSGTGGYGYTF.

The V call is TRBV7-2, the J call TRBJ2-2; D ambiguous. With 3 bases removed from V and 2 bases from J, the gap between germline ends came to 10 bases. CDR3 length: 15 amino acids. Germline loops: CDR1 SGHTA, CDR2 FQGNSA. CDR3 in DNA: TGTGCCAGCAGCTTCGGACGGGTCAACACCGGGGAGCTGTTTTTT. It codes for CASSFGRVNTGELFF.

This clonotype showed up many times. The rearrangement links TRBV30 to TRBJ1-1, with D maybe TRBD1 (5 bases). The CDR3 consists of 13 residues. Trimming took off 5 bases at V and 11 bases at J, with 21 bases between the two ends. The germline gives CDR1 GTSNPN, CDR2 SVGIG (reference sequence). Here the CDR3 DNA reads TGTGCCTGGGGAAGTGGACAAAACCGGTTGGCTTTCTTT. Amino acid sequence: CAWGSGQNRLAFF.

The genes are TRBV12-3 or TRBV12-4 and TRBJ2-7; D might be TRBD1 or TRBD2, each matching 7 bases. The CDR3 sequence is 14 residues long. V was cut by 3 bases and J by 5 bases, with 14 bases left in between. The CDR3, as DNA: TGTGCCAGCAGTTTGGGAGGGGGCTACAACGAGCAGTACTTC. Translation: CASSLGGGYNEQYF.

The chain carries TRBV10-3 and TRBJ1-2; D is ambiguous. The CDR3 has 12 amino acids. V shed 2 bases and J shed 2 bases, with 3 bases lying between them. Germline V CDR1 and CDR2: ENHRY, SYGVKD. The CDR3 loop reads CAISEQNYGYTF. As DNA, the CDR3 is TGTGCCATCAGTGAGCAAAACTATGGCTACACCTTC.

CDR3 in DNA: TGTGCCAGCAGCTTAGAGGGGCAGGCCCTCAATGAGCAGTTCTTC. This sequence encodes CASSLEGQALNEQFF. The chain combines TRBV7-9 with TRBJ2-1; D is perhaps TRBD1 (5 bases). Germline V gene sequence: CDR1 SEHNR, CDR2 FQNEAQ (reference sequence). Trimming removed 1 base from V and 6 bases from J, with 13 bases in between. There are 15 residues in the CDR3.

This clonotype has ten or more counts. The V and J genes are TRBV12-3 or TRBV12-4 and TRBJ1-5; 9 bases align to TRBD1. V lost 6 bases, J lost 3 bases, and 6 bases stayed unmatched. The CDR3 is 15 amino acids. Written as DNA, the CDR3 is TGTGCCAGCAGCCTGACAGGGGGGTTCAATCAGCCCCAGCATTTT. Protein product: CASSLTGGFNQPQHF.

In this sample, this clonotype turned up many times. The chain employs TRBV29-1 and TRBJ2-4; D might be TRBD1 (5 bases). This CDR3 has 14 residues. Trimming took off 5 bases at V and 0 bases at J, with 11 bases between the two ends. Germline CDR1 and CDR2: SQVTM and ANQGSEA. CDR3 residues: CSVRTTLAKNIQYF. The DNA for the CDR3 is TGCAGCGTTCGGACAACTCTAGCCAAAAACATTCAGTACTTC.

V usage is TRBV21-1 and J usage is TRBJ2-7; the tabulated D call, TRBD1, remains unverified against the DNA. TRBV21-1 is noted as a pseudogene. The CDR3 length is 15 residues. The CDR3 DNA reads TGTGCCAGCAGCAAAGCAGTCGCAGGGCGGTACGAGCAGTACTTC. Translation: CASSKAVAGRYEQYF.

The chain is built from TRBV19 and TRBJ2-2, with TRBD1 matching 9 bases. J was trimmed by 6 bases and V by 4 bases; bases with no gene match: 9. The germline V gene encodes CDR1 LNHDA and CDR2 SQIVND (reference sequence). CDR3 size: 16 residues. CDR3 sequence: CASSTRRGQGSGELFF. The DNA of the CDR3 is TGTGCCAGTAGTACTCGAAGGGGACAGGGTTCCGGGGAGCTGTTTTTT.

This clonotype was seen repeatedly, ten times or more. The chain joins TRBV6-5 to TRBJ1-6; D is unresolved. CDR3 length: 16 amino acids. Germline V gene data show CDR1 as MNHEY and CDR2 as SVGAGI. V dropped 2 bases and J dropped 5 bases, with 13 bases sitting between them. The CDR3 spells CASSYLGREDNSPLHF. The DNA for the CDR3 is TGTGCCAGCAGTTACCTAGGCCGGGAGGATAATTCACCCCTCCACTTT.

CDR3 coding DNA: TGTGCCAGCAGCTTGGTCCAAAGGGCTTTCTTT. It encodes CASSLVQRAFF. J is TRBJ1-1 and V is TRBV5-8; D not resolved. The CDR3 spans 11 residues. V was trimmed by 0 bases and J by 11 bases, leaving 8 bases between them. The germline V gene has CDR1 SGHTS and CDR2 YDEGEE.

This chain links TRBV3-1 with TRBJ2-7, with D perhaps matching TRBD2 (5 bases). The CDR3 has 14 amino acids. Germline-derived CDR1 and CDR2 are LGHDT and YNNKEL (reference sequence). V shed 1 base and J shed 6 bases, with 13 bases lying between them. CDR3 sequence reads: CASSQVVTGSEQYF. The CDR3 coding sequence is TGTGCCAGCAGCCAAGTCGTGACGGGAAGCGAGCAGTACTTC.

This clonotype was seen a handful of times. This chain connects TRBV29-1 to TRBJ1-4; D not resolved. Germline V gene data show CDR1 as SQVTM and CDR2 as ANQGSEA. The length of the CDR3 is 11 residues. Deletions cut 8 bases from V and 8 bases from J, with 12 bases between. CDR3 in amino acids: CSLLLGEKLFF. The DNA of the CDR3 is TGCAGCCTCCTCCTCGGGGAAAAACTGTTTTTT.

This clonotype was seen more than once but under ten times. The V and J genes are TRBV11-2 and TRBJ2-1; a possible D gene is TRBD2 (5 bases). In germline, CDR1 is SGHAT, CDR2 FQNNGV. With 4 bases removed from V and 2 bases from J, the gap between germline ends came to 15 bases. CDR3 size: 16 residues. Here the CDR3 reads CASSSQNFGTYNEQFF. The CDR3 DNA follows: TGTGCCAGCAGCTCGCAAAACTTCGGGACCTACAATGAGCAGTTCTTC.

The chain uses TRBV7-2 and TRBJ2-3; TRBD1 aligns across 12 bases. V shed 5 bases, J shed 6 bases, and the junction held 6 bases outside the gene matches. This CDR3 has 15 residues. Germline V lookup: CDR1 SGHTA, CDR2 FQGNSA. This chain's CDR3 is CASSRDRGRADTQYF. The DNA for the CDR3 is TGTGCCAGCAGCCGGGACAGGGGGCGAGCGGATACGCAGTATTTT. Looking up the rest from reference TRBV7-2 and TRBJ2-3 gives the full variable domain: GAGVSQSPSNKVTEKGKDVELRCDPISGHTALYWYRQSLGQGLEFLIYFQGNSAPDKSGLPSDRFSAERTGGSVSTLTIQRTQQEDSAVYLCASSRDRGRADTQYFGPGTRLTVL.